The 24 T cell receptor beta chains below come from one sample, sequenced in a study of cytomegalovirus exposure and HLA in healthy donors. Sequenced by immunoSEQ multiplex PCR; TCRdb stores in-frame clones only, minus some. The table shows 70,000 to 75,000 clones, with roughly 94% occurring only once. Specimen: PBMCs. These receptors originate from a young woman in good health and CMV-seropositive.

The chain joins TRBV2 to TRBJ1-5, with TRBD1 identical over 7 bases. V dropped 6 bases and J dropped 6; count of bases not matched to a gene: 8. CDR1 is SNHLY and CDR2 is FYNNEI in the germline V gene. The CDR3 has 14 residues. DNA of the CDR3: TGTGCCAGCAGACCCGACAGGGCCGGTCAGCCCCAGCATTTT. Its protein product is CASRPDRAGQPQHF.

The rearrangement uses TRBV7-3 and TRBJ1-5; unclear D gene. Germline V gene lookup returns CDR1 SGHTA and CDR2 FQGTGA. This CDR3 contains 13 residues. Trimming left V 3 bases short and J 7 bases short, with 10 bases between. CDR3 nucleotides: TGTGCCAGCAGCTTGTGGGGAGGCCAGCCCCAGCATTTT. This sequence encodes CASSLWGGQPQHF.

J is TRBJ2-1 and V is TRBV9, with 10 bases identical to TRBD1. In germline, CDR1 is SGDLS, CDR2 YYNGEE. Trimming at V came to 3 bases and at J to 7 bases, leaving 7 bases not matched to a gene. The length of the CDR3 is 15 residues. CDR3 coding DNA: TGTGCCAGCAGCGCCGACAGGGGGCAAAGTAATGAGCAGTTCTTC. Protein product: CASSADRGQSNEQFF.

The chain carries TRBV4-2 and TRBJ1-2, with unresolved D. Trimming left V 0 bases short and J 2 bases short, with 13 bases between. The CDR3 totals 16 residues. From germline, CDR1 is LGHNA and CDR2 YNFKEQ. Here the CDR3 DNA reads TGTGCCAGCAGCCAAGACTCCACGACGGGGAACTATGGCTACACCTTC. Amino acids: CASSQDSTTGNYGYTF.

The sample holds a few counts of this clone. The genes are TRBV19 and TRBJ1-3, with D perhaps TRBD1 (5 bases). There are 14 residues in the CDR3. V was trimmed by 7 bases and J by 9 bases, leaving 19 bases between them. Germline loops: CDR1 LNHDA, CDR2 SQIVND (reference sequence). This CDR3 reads CASIGFDRGSTIYF. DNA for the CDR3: TGTGCCAGTATAGGCTTCGACCGGGGGAGCACCATATATTTT.

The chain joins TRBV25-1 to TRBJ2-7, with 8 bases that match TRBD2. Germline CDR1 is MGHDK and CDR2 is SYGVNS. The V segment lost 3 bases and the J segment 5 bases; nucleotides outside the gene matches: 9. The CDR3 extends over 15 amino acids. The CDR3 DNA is TGTGCCAGCAGTGATCTCGGGGGGGCCAAGGACGAGCAGTACTTC. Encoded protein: CASSDLGGAKDEQYF.

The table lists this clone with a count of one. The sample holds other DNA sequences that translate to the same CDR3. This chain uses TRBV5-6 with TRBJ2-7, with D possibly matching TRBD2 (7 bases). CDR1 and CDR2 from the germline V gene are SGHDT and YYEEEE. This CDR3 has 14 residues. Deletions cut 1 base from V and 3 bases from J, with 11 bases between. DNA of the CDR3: TGTGCCAGCAGCTTGAGGGGGGGGTTCTACGAGCAGTACTTC. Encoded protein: CASSLRGGFYEQYF.

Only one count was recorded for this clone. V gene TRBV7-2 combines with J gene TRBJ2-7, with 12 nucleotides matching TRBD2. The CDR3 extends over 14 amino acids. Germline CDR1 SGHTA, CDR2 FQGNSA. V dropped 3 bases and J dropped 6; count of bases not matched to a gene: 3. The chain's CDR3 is CASSFSSGGGEQYF. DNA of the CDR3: TGTGCCAGCAGCTTTTCTAGCGGGGGGGGCGAGCAGTACTTC.

CDR3 amino acids: CASSSQAANEQFF. The CDR3 nucleotides read TGCGCCAGCAGCAGCCAAGCCGCCAATGAGCAGTTCTTC. The chain is built from TRBV4-1 and TRBJ2-1, with no clear D. Germline loops: CDR1 MGHRA, CDR2 YSYEKL. The CDR3 length is 13 residues. Trimming removed 5 bases at V and 6 bases at J, with 11 bases between.

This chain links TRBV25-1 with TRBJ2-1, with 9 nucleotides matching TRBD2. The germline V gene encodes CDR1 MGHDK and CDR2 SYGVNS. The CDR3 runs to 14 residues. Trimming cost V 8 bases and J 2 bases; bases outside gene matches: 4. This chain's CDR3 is CASSWTSAYNEQFF. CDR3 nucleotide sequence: TGTGCCAGCTCCTGGACTAGCGCCTACAATGAGCAGTTCTTC.

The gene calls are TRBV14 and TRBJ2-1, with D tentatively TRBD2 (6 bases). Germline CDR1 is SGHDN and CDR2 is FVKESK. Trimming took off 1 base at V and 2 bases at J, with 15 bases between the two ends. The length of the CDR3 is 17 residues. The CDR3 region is CASSQGDAGGAYNEQFF. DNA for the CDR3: TGTGCCAGCAGCCAAGGTGATGCCGGGGGTGCCTACAATGAGCAGTTCTTC. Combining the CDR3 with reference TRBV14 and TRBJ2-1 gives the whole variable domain EAGVTQFPSHSVIEKGQTVTLRCDPISGHDNLYWYRRVMGKEIKFLLHFVKESKQDESGMPNNRFLAERTGGTYSTLKVQPAELEDSGVYFCASSQGDAGGAYNEQFFGPGTRLTVL.

The CDR3 bases are TGTGCCAGCAGCCCCAGACTAGCGGTATACAATGAGCAGTTCTTC. This codes for CASSPRLAVYNEQFF. The chain couples TRBV13 to TRBJ2-1; 9 bases align to TRBD2. The CDR3 runs to 15 residues. Per germline, CDR1 PRHDT and CDR2 FYEKMQ (reference sequence). Trimming cost V 5 bases and J 4 bases; bases outside gene matches: 6.

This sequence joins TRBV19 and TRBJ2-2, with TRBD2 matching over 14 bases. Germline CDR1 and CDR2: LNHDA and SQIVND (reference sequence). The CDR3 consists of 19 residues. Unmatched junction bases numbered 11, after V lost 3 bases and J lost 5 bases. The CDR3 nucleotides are TGTGCCAGTAGTATTTTGACTAGCGGGGGGGCCGAGAGGACCGGGGAGCTGTTTTTT. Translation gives CASSILTSGGAERTGELFF.

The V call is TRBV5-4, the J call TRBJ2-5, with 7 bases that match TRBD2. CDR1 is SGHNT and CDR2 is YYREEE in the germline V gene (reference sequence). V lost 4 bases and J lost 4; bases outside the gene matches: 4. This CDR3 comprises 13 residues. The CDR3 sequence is CASSAAGTETQYF. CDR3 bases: TGTGCCAGCAGCGCAGCGGGAACAGAGACCCAGTACTTC.

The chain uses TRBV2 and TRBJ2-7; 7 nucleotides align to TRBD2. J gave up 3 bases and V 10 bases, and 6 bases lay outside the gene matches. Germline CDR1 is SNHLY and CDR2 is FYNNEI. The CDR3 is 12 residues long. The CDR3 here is CAMGEGIYEQYF. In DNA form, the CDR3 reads TGTGCCATGGGGGAGGGTATCTACGAGCAGTACTTC.

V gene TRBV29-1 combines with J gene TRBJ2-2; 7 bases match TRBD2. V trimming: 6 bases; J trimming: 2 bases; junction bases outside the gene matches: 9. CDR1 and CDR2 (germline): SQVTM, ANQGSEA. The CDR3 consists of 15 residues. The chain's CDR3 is CSVRRTRSNTGELFF. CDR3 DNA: TGCAGCGTGAGGAGGACTAGAAGTAACACCGGGGAGCTGTTTTTT.

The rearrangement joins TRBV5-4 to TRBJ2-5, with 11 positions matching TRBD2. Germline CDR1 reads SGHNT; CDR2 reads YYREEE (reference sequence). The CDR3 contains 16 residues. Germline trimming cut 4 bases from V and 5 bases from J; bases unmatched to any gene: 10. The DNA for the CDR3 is TGTGCCAGCAGCGCCCAATTAGCGGGGGGGCCGGAGACCCAGTACTTC. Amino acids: CASSAQLAGGPETQYF.

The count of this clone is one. DNA for the CDR3: TGCGCCAGCAGCCAAGATCCGGGGGATGAAGCTTTCTTT. This encodes CASSQDPGDEAFF. This sequence joins TRBV4-3 and TRBJ1-1; perhaps TRBD1 as D (5 bases). Germline V gene lookup returns CDR1 LGHNA and CDR2 YSLEER. Trimming took 0 bases from V and 7 from J, leaving 9 bases between them. This CDR3 has 13 amino acids.

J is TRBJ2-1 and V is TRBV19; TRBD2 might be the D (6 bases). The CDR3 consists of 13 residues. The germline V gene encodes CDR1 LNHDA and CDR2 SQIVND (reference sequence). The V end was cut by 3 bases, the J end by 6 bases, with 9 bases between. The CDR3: CASSILGGNEQFF. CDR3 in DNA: TGTGCCAGTAGTATTTTGGGAGGCAATGAGCAGTTCTTC.

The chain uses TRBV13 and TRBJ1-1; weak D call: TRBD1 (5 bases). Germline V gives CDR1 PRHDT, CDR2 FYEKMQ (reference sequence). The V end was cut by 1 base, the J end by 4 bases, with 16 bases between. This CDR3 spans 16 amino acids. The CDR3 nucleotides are TGTGCCAGCAGCTTAGCAGCAGGGAAATTGGTCACTGAAGCTTTCTTT. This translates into CASSLAAGKLVTEAFF.

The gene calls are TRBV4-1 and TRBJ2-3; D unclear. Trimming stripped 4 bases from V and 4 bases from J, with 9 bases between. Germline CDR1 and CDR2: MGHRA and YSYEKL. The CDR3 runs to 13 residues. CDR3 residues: CASSPSQADTQYF. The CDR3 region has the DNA TGCGCCAGCAGCCCATCGCAGGCAGATACGCAGTATTTT.

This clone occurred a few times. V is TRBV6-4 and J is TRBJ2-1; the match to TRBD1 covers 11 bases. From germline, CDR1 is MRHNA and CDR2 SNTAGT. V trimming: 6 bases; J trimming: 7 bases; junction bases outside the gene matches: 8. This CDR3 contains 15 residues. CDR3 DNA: TGTGCCAGCAGACCGGGACAGGGGGTAGGTAATGAGCAGTTCTTC. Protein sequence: CASRPGQGVGNEQFF.

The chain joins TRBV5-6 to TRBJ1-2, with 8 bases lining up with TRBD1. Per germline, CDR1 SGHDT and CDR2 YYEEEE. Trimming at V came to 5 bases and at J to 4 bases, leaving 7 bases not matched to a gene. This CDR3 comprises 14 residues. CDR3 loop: CASRIQGASYGYTF. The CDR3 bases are TGTGCCAGCAGGATTCAGGGGGCTAGCTATGGCTACACCTTC.

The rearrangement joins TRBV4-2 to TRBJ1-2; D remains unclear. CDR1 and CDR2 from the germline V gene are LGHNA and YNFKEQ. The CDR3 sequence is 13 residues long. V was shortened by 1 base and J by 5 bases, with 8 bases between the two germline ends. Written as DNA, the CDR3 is TGTGCCAGCAGCCAAGGCCGGGATTATGGCTACACCTTC. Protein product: CASSQGRDYGYTF.